A single sample is the source of the 13 T cell receptor beta chains below, sequenced in a study of PD-1 blockade in classical Hodgkin lymphoma. Every one of the patients relapsed after autologous stem cell transplantation (brentuximab vedotin exposure was variable). The protocol was immunoSEQ multiplex PCR, while the TCRdb copy is restricted to in-frame clones and leaves out a portion. The sample gives around 91,000 clones, more than 80% of which show up once; about 16% is in the top ten. The source material was peripheral blood mononuclear cells (PBMCs), sampled before the second cycle of nivolumab. Receptors originate from a human donor with classical Hodgkin lymphoma.

This chain uses TRBV27 with TRBJ2-5, with 9 nucleotides matching TRBD2. The J segment lost 5 bases and the V segment lost 8 bases, leaving 9 bases of the junction unmatched. Germline CDR1 is MNHEY and CDR2 is SMNVEV (reference sequence). CDR3 size: 14 residues. CDR3 residues: CASAYSGSGETQYF. The CDR3 DNA is TGTGCCAGCGCCTATAGCGGGAGTGGTGAGACCCAGTACTTC.

This clone was observed a single time. The rearrangement uses TRBV19 and TRBJ2-7, with D tentatively TRBD1 or TRBD2 (5 bases each). The CDR3 loop spans 13 amino acids. Trimming left V 3 bases short and J 3 bases short, with 9 bases between. CDR1 and CDR2 from the germline V gene are LNHDA and SQIVND (reference sequence). The CDR3 loop reads CASSIGTLYEQYF. The CDR3 nucleotides are TGTGCCAGTAGTATTGGGACCCTCTACGAGCAGTACTTC.

This rearrangement joins TRBV19 to TRBJ2-1; D is undetermined. The V gene's germline CDR1 is LNHDA and CDR2 SQIVND (reference sequence). Trimming left V 4 bases short and J 4 bases short, with 17 bases between. This CDR3 comprises 16 residues. The CDR3 DNA sequence: TGTGCCAGTAGTACCTTTAATGATAGGCCATACAATGAGCAGTTCTTC. Amino acids: CASSTFNDRPYNEQFF.

This clone was recorded a few times. This CDR3 is CASSLSPRNEQFF. The CDR3 nucleotides read TGTGCCAGCAGCTTAAGTCCCCGCAATGAGCAGTTCTTC. The chain links TRBV7-2 to TRBJ2-1; D is ambiguous. This CDR3 spans 13 amino acids. V lost 2 bases and J lost 6, with 8 bases in between. Germline V lookup: CDR1 SGHTA, CDR2 FQGNSA.

V and J are TRBV5-4 and TRBJ2-2; D might be TRBD2 (6 bases). The CDR3 sequence is 17 residues long. Trimming took 0 bases from V and 2 from J, leaving 14 bases between them. CDR1 is SGHNT and CDR2 is YYREEE in the germline V gene (reference sequence). CDR3 in amino acids: CASSLGIAEANTGELFF. The CDR3 DNA reads as TGTGCCAGCAGCTTGGGTATAGCGGAGGCTAACACCGGGGAGCTGTTTTTT.

The chain is built from TRBV4-1 and TRBJ2-1; maybe TRBD1 (6 bases). The germline V gene has CDR1 MGHRA and CDR2 YSYEKL. The CDR3 is 16 amino acids. V lost 0 bases and J lost 2, with 11 bases in between. In DNA, the CDR3 is TGCGCCAGCAGCCAAGATCCCGCAGGGGCCTACAATGAGCAGTTCTTC. Its protein is CASSQDPAGAYNEQFF.

The chain carries TRBV28 and TRBJ1-4; 9 nucleotides line up with TRBD1. Germline V gene lookup returns CDR1 MDHEN and CDR2 SYDVKM. This CDR3 region has 18 residues. The junction had 15 bases not matched to a gene; V was cut back by 7 bases and J by 3 bases. In DNA, the CDR3 is TGTGCCAGCACTCAACCGGGACAGGGACTTTGGGCTAATGAAAAACTGTTTTTT. Its translation is CASTQPGQGLWANEKLFF. The complete variable domain, with remaining parts taken from reference TRBV28 and TRBJ1-4, reads DVKVTQSSRYLVKRTGEKVFLECVQDMDHENMFWYRQDPGLGLRLIYFSYDVKMKEKGDIPEGYSVSREKKERFSLILESASTNQTSMYLCASTQPGQGLWANEKLFFGSGTQLSVL.

This chain joins TRBV18 and TRBJ2-1; 11 positions match TRBD2. CDR3 length equals 16 residues. Germline V gene lookup returns CDR1 KGHSH and CDR2 LQKENI. Trimming cost V 6 bases and J 9 bases; bases outside gene matches: 13. CDR3 loop: CASSTVTGTSGSEQFF. CDR3 DNA: TGTGCCAGCTCGACAGTCACCGGGACTAGCGGCTCTGAGCAGTTCTTC.

The genes are TRBV27 and TRBJ2-7; D may be TRBD1 (6 bases). V was pared by 4 bases and J by 8 bases, with 15 bases between. The germline gives CDR1 MNHEY, CDR2 SMNVEV (reference sequence). CDR3 length: 13 residues. The CDR3 loop is CASSWNRDAKQYF. CDR3 coding DNA: TGTGCCAGCAGTTGGAACAGGGATGCGAAGCAGTACTTC.

The chain carries TRBV7-9 and TRBJ1-5; TRBD1 matches at 7 bases. CDR3 length: 16 amino acids. The V segment lost 1 base and the J segment 5 bases; nucleotides outside the gene matches: 8. Germline V gene lookup returns CDR1 SEHNR and CDR2 FQNEAQ (reference sequence). The CDR3, as DNA: TGTGCCAGCAGCTTAGACAGGGGTGTTGGGGATCAGCCCCAGCATTTT. Translation gives CASSLDRGVGDQPQHF.

The chain uses TRBV6-1 and TRBJ1-4; D possibly corresponds to TRBD1 (5 bases). CDR3 length equals 15 residues. The germline gives CDR1 MNHNS, CDR2 SASEGT. Trimming stripped 4 bases from V and 4 bases from J, with 13 bases between. The CDR3: CASSGPRGNNEKLFF. Here the CDR3 DNA reads TGTGCCAGCAGTGGACCACGGGGGAATAATGAAAAACTGTTTTTT.

This chain links TRBV5-1 with TRBJ2-1, with 7 nucleotides matching TRBD2. The germline V gene has CDR1 SGHRS and CDR2 YFSETQ. V lost 7 bases, J lost 8 bases, and 9 bases stayed unmatched. The CDR3 loop spans 13 amino acids. CDR3 coding DNA: TGCGCCAGCTCCCGGGGGGAGCCGGATGAGCAGTTCTTC. Protein sequence: CASSRGEPDEQFF.

The genes are TRBV10-3 and TRBJ2-7; TRBD1 agrees at 11 bases. The CDR3 loop spans 15 amino acids. J was trimmed by 4 bases and V by 5 bases; bases with no gene match: 7. From germline, CDR1 is ENHRY and CDR2 SYGVKD. In nucleotides, the CDR3 is TGTGCCATCAGTAACCGGGACAGGGGGGAATACGAGCAGTACTTC. Translated, it gives CAISNRDRGEYEQYF.